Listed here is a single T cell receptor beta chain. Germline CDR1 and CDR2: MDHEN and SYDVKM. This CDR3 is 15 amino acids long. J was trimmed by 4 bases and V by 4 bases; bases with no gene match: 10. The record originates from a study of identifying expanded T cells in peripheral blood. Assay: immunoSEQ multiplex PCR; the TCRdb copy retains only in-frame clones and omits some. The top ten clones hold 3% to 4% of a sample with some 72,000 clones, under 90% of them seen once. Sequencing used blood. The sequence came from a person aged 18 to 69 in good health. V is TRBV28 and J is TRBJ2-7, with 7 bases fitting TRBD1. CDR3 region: CASSSYSPGQYEQYF. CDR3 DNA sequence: TGTGCCAGCAGTTCCTACAGCCCGGGACAGTACGAGCAGTACTTC.